Listed below are T cell receptor beta chains from one sample, sequenced in a study of long-term antiretroviral therapy in people with HIV. The repertoire was sequenced with immunoSEQ multiplex PCR; TCRdb's copy has only in-frame clones and lacks some. Here the sample spans 22,000 or so clones, more than 70% being singletons. Sequenced here: unsorted PBMCs, sampled roughly 2.5 years after starting antiretroviral therapy. These receptors came from a woman aged 45 to 65 with HIV. Each CDR3 is given with its conserved first and last residue. The D gene is left open where the match is weak. The size of a clone is reported for some rows only, either as once, few or many, or as a class for expanded clones.

NA	NA	TRBJ2-3	12	TRBV7-9	CASRTSTDTQYF
NA	NA	TRBJ1-1	15	TRBV5-4	CASSLPPQGNTEAFF
NA	NA	TRBJ1-5	14	TRBV6-1	CASSESGGNQPQHF
TRBD1	NA	TRBJ1-5	18	TRBV28	CASSLDRGQVYSNQPQHF
NA	NA	TRBJ1-1	14	TRBV29-1	CSVAGTYMNTEAFF
NA	NA	TRBJ1-1	15	TRBV19	CASCDPGSLNTEAFF
NA	NA	TRBJ1-1	14	TRBV11-3	CASSLGGQSTEAFF
NA	NA	TRBJ1-3	15	TRBV6-1	CASERQATSGNTIYF
TRBD1	few	TRBJ2-7	14	TRBV11-2	CASSSNRGRREQYF
NA	NA	TRBJ2-1	14	TRBV11-2	CASTHGTSVDEQFF
TRBD2	NA	TRBJ2-1	15	TRBV11-2	CASSRREGDYNEQFF
NA	NA	TRBJ2-7	15	TRBV27	CASSLGQSSSYEQYF
TRBD1	NA	TRBJ2-5	15	TRBV28	CASSGTGAAEETQYF
NA	NA	TRBJ1-1	16	TRBV29-1	CSNLPLDSSMNTEAFF
TRBD2	NA	TRBJ2-1	16	TRBV19	CASSIGTRQVYNEQFF
NA	NA	TRBJ1-1	13	TRBV2	CASSGQVNTEAFF
TRBD1	NA	TRBJ2-3	16	TRBV7-9	CASSLEQGALTDTQYF
NA	NA	TRBJ2-7	14	TRBV4-2	CASSQEDPHYEQYF
NA	few	TRBJ2-7	13	TRBV7-9	CASSTDNSYEQYF
NA	NA	TRBJ1-5	16	TRBV28	CASSPLGEGGNQPQHF
NA	NA	TRBJ2-6	15	TRBV5-6	CASSFWAAGANVLTF
NA	NA	TRBJ1-1	11	TRBV28	CASSIAQEAFF
TRBD2	NA	TRBJ2-7	14	TRBV29-1	CSVKGLAGSYEQYF
NA	NA	TRBJ2-2	14	TRBV10-3	CATLRDLNTGELFF
TRBD1	NA	TRBJ1-1	13	TRBV7-9	CASSRQGGTEAFF
NA	NA	TRBJ2-5	14	TRBV7-9	CASSTSTGLETQYF
NA	NA	TRBJ2-7	13	TRBV5-4	CASSLEGDGEQYF
NA	NA	TRBJ2-5	12	TRBV2	CASSDAYGTQYF
NA	NA	TRBJ1-3	15	TRBV6-1	CASTSGVRSGNTIYF
NA	NA	TRBJ2-2	15	TRBV6-1	CASSVRDSNTGELFF
NA	NA	TRBJ2-7	12	TRBV27	CASSSNSYEQYF
NA	NA	TRBJ1-5	14	TRBV6-1	CASSVQGSLQPQHF
TRBD1	once	TRBJ2-7	14	TRBV7-9	CASSRPGQPYEQYF
TRBD1	NA	TRBJ2-3	14	TRBV19	CASSRQGATDTQYF
TRBD2	NA	TRBJ2-5	15	TRBV10-2	CASSGVAGAYETQYF
TRBD1	once	TRBJ2-5	13	TRBV6-5	CASSQTGQSTQYF
NA	few	TRBJ1-5	13	TRBV27	CASSMSLSQPQHF
TRBD2	NA	TRBJ2-1	15	TRBV27	CASSLLAGGFNEQFF
NA	few	TRBJ1-1	13	TRBV7-9	CASSRGGNTEAFF
NA	NA	TRBJ2-2	12	TRBV11-2	CASSFARGELFF
NA	NA	TRBJ2-3	13	TRBV11-2	CASSSGLGDTQYF
NA	NA	TRBJ1-2	13	TRBV6-5	CASSRGQIYGYTF
TRBD1	NA	TRBJ2-3	16	TRBV4-3	CASSQDSGTGPDTQYF
NA	NA	TRBJ2-3	15	TRBV25-1	CASPLLLATADTQYF
NA	NA	TRBJ2-1	14	TRBV19	CASSIWTAYNEQFF
NA	NA	TRBJ2-5	14	TRBV7-9	CASSLASVQETQYF
NA	NA	TRBJ2-6	15	TRBV6-5	CASSRGVAGANVLTF
NA	NA	TRBJ1-2	13	TRBV7-9	CASSPTTGYGYTF